The entry below gives a single T cell receptor beta chain sequence along with its context. The data are from a study of blood T cell repertoires in COVID-19. Repertoires were generated with immunoSEQ multiplex PCR, while TCRdb's copy carries only in-frame clones and drops some. The data hold about 95,000 clones, with about four fifths observed a single time. Deletions cut 3 bases from V and 5 bases from J, with 4 bases between. The CDR3 spans 11 residues. The sample was peripheral blood. This clonotype was sampled from a human donor in a cohort sampled during active COVID-19. The V gene is TRBV12-3 or TRBV12-4, the J gene TRBJ2-5; no reliable D call. This CDR3 is CASSFAETQYF. CDR3 DNA sequence: TGTGCCAGCAGTTTCGCGGAGACCCAGTACTTC.